What follows are 15 T cell receptor beta chains derived from one specimen sequenced in a study of Ad26.COV2.S vaccination and SARS-CoV-2 variants. The table came from immunoSEQ multiplex PCR; TCRdb's copy has only in-frame clones and leaves some out. There are about 420,000 clones in the sample; approximately 88% occur only once, and 3.5% to 4% lies in the top ten. Treatment denoted: roughly 18 received Ad26.COV2.S at low or high dose, single or two shots; roughly five received placebo; per-sample allocation not given. On day 63 after the first injection, vaccine and placebo recipients gave samples. The material was peripheral blood, obtained in a trial of Ad26.COV2.S vaccine versus placebo. The receptors derive from a person aged 18 to 65 who received the Ad26.COV2.S COVID-19 vaccine or a placebo.

This clone was detected once. The chain has TRBV4-1 and TRBJ2-5; TRBD1 or TRBD2 may be the D gene (6 bases each). The germline V gene has CDR1 MGHRA and CDR2 YSYEKL. Between the trimmed V and J ends, which lost 1 base and 5 bases, there was a span of 14 bases. This CDR3 is 15 amino acids long. The CDR3 nucleotides are TGCGCCAGCAGCCAAGCCCCCGGGGGCTGGGAGACCCAGTACTTC. Amino acids: CASSQAPGGWETQYF.

This rearrangement joins TRBV28 to TRBJ1-4; no firm D call. The CDR3 spans 17 residues. The V end lost 4 bases, the J end lost 0 bases, and 15 bases lay between the germline ends. Germline V gene lookup returns CDR1 MDHEN and CDR2 SYDVKM. DNA of the CDR3: TGTGCCAGCAGTTCAACAAGAACCGGTGCAACTAATGAAAAACTGTTTTTT. As protein: CASSSTRTGATNEKLFF. Together with reference TRBV28 and TRBJ1-4, the CDR3 gives the full variable domain: DVKVTQSSRYLVKRTGEKVFLECVQDMDHENMFWYRQDPGLGLRLIYFSYDVKMKEKGDIPEGYSVSREKKERFSLILESASTNQTSMYLCASSSTRTGATNEKLFFGSGTQLSVL.

The genes are TRBV7-2 and TRBJ2-3; TRBD1 is a possible D gene (6 bases). This CDR3 has 15 amino acids. CDR1 is SGHTA and CDR2 is FQGNSA in the germline V gene. V lost 1 base and J lost 1, with 9 bases in between. The CDR3 sequence is CASSLGGPGTDTQYF. As DNA, the CDR3 is TGTGCCAGCAGCTTAGGGGGGCCCGGCACAGATACGCAGTATTTT.

The gene calls are TRBV7-2 and TRBJ1-1; unclear D gene. Germline V gene data show CDR1 as SGHTA and CDR2 as FQGNSA. Trimming cost V 3 bases and J 1 base, with 6 bases left between them. This CDR3 has 13 residues. The CDR3 coding sequence is TGTGCCAGCAGCTTTGAACAGAACACTGAAGCTTTCTTT. Translation: CASSFEQNTEAFF.

The chain combines TRBV12-3 or TRBV12-4 with TRBJ1-1; D unclear. CDR3 length: 11 residues. Trimming took 6 bases from V and 8 from J, leaving 10 bases between them. CDR3 amino acids: CASSFAPEAFF. CDR3 DNA: TGTGCCAGCAGCTTCGCGCCCGAAGCTTTCTTT.

The rearrangement joins TRBV15 to TRBJ2-5, with 9 nucleotides matching TRBD2. Germline CDR1 LNHNV, CDR2 YYDKDF (reference sequence). This CDR3 region has 13 residues. J gave up 5 bases and V 4 bases, and 2 bases lay outside the gene matches. The CDR3 protein is CATSKGLAETQYF. The CDR3 region has the DNA TGTGCCACCAGCAAGGGACTAGCCGAGACCCAGTACTTC.

This clone was seen only once. CDR3 DNA sequence: TGCGCCAGCAGCTCGGGGGGCCCCTATGGCTACACCTTC. Its protein is CASSSGGPYGYTF. The chain employs TRBV5-1 and TRBJ1-2; TRBD1 is a possible D gene (6 bases). The CDR3 covers 13 residues. Trimming removed 3 bases from V and 4 bases from J, with 10 bases in between. Germline CDR1 SGHRS, CDR2 YFSETQ. The full variable domain, rest sourced from reference TRBV5-1 and TRBJ1-2, is KAGVTQTPRYLIKTRGQQVTLSCSPISGHRSVSWYQQTPGQGLQFLFEYFSETQRNKGNFPGRFSGRQFSNSRSEMNVSTLELGDSALYLCASSSGGPYGYTFGSGTRLTVV.

This clone was seen a few times. The V call is TRBV9, the J call TRBJ1-4; TRBD1 matches at 9 bases. This CDR3 spans 15 amino acids. Losses at the gene ends were 4 bases for V and 4 bases for J; bases not matched to a gene: 5. Germline V gene lookup returns CDR1 SGDLS and CDR2 YYNGEE. CDR3: CASSKGTGINEKLFF. For the CDR3, the DNA is TGTGCCAGCAGCAAAGGGACAGGGATTAATGAAAAACTGTTTTTT.

J is TRBJ2-3 and V is TRBV7-2; D is unresolved. Germline CDR1 is SGHTA and CDR2 is FQGNSA. The CDR3 runs to 11 residues. V was clipped by 3 bases and J by 6 bases, with 4 bases between them. DNA for the CDR3: TGTGCCAGCAGCTTTTTCGATACGCAGTATTTT. Protein: CASSFFDTQYF.

This clone appeared once. The J gene is TRBJ1-5, the V gene TRBV24-1; TRBD1 might be the D (5 bases). The CDR3 covers 14 residues. CDR1 KGHDR and CDR2 SFDVKD come from the germline V gene. The V end lost 9 bases, the J end lost 6 bases, and 17 bases lay between the germline ends. The CDR3 here is CATSGLGPGQPQHF. The CDR3 DNA is TGTGCCACCTCCGGATTGGGGCCCGGTCAGCCCCAGCATTTT.

This clone has only a few counts. The rearrangement joins TRBV6-2 or TRBV6-3 to TRBJ1-2, with TRBD1 matching over 7 bases. V lost 5 bases, J lost 4 bases, and 10 bases stayed unmatched. The CDR3 is 15 residues long. Germline-derived CDR1 and CDR2 are MNHEY and SVGEGT. In nucleotides, the CDR3 is TGTGCCAGCAGTCACCCCCGACAGGGACTCTATGGCTACACCTTC. Its protein product is CASSHPRQGLYGYTF.

The chain has TRBV9 and TRBJ2-1, with D possibly called TRBD1 or TRBD2 (5 bases each). CDR1 is SGDLS and CDR2 is YYNGEE in the germline V gene. The CDR3 spans 16 residues. The V end was cut by 0 bases, the J end by 5 bases, with 15 bases between. The CDR3 DNA reads TGTGCCAGCAGCGTAGCATTGGGGGAACGGAACAATGAGCAGTTCTTC. This sequence encodes CASSVALGERNNEQFF. Variable domain in full (rest from reference TRBV9 and TRBJ2-1): DSGVTQTPKHLITATGQRVTLRCSPRSGDLSVYWYQQSLDQGLQFLIQYYNGEERAKGNILERFSAQQFPDLHSELNLSSLELGDSALYFCASSVALGERNNEQFFGPGTRLTVL.

CDR3 nucleotides: TGTGCCAGCAGCCCATCCGGGTCCCTAGCGGGCCGCTACAATGAGCAGTTCTTC. Protein: CASSPSGSLAGRYNEQFF. This chain uses TRBV9 with TRBJ2-1; 8 nucleotides agree with TRBD2. The CDR3 spans 18 residues. Germline assignment: CDR1 SGDLS and CDR2 YYNGEE. Germline trimming cut 4 bases from V and 3 bases from J; bases unmatched to any gene: 15.

This clone showed up just a few times. The rearrangement uses TRBV28 and TRBJ2-5; D uncertain. This CDR3 comprises 12 residues. V dropped 5 bases and J dropped 4 bases, with 8 bases sitting between them. Germline V gene lookup returns CDR1 MDHEN and CDR2 SYDVKM. The CDR3 is CASSVGIETQYF. In DNA, the CDR3 is TGTGCCAGCAGTGTAGGGATAGAGACCCAGTACTTC.

The CDR3 here is CASGQAGVNEQFF. The CDR3 nucleotides read TGTGCTAGTGGTCAAGCGGGTGTGAATGAGCAGTTCTTC. The V gene is TRBV12-5, the J gene TRBJ2-1; the D gene is possibly TRBD2 (6 bases). Trimming stripped 5 bases from V and 7 bases from J, with 12 bases between. Germline V gene data show CDR1 as LGHNT and CDR2 as FRNRAP. CDR3 size: 13 residues.